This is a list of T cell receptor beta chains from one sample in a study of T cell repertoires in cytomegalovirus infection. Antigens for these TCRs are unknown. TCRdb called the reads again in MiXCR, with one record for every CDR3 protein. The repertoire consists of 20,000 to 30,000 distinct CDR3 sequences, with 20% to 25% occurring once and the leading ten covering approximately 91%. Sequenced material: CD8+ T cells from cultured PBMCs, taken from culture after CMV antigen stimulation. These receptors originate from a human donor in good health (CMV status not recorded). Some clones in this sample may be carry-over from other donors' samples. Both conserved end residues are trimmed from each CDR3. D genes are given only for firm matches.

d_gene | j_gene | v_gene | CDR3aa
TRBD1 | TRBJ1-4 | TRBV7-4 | ASTHRTGEDEKLF
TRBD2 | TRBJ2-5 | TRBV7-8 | ASSLVPSGGLLKTQY
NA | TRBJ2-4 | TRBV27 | ASSGGDGVSKNIQY
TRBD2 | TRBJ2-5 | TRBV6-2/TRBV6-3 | ASSPPVASGMTPVETQY
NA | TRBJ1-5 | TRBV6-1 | ASSLRGRERISNQPQH
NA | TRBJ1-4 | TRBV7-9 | ASSFTRGDSTNEKLF
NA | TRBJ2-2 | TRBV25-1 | ASSSSRRELF
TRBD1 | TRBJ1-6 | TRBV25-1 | ASSWDRVDSPLH
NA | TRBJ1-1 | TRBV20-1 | SARDQIGTEAF
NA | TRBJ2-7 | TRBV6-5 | ASSYFPSGRTYEQY
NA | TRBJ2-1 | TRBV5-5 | ASSLGWIAANEQF
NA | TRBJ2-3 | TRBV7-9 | ASSLTYTDTQY
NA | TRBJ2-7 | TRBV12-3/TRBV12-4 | ASSFHDRYYEQY
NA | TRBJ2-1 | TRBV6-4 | ASSDSGAGEQF
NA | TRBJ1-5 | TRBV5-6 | ASSLGAAYSNQPQH
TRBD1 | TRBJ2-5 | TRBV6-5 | ASSYSRQGARYQETQY
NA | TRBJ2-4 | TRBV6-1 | ASMNLENIQY
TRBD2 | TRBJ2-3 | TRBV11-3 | ASSLTRWGGQY
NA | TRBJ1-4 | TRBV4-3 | ASSQDPQTSKNEKLF
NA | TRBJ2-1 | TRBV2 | ASSRDFVGSNEQF
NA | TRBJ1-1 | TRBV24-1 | ATSDLTPGSEAF
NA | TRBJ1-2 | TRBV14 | ASSPNPRAGSNYGYT
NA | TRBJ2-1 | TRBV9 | ASSGDGNNEQF
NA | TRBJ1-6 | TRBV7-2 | ASSLGGGGMRSPLH
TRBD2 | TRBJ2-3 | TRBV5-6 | ASSLDTGGAKDTQY
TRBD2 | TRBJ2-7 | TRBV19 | ASSTISGASSYEQY
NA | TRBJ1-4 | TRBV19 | ASRGPGSNEKLF
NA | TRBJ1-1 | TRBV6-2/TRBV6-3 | ASTTPEGPSTEAF
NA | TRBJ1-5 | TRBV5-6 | ASSVGAGPEANQPQH
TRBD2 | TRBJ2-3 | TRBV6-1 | ASSEQRGSTDTQY
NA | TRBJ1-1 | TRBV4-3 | ASSQDGRGYMNTEAF
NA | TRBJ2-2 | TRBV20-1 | SATTGTDTGELF
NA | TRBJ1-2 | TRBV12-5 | ASGLGTANYGYT
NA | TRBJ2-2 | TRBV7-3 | ASSSGGTGELF
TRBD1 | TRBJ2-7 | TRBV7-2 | ASSTRQGPYEQY
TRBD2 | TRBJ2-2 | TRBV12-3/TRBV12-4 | ASSFGTSGGTGELF
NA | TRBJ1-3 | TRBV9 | ASSGDPEGGNTIY
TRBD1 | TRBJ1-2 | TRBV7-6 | ASSPRGRGGYT
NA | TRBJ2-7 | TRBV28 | ASSFPLHGDSYEQY
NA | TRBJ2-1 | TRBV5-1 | TSSLLSGEQF
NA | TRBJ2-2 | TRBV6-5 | ASTRAANTGELF
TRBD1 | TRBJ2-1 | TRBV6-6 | ASETGTGSNEQF
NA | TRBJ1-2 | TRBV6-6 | ASSDWQAIYGYT
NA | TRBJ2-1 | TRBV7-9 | ASSLESAYNEQF
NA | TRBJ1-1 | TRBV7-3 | ASSSWTAQSAF
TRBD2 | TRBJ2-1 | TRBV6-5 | ASSYSGGMRNEQF
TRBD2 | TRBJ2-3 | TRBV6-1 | ASRSGLAGTDTQY
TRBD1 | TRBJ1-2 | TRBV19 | ASSRTGGDGYT
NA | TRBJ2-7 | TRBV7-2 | ASSYSGSRTYEQY
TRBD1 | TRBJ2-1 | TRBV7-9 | ASSPPDRGRYNEQF
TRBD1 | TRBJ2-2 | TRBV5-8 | ASSIGTGGVTGELF
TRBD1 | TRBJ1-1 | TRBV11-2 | ASSVGQGGGAF
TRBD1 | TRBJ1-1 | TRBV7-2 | ASSLAQGYTEAF
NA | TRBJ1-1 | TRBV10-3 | AIKGGGTEAF
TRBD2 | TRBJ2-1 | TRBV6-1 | ASSEEPGLAGATYNEQF